A single sample gave rise to the 29 T cell receptor beta chains below, sequenced in a study of T cells in localized non-small cell lung cancer. Profiled with immunoSEQ multiplex PCR; TCRdb holds only in-frame clones, not every one. The table records about 35,000 clones, roughly 88% of them present only once. Sequenced material: peripheral blood, taken before any cancer treatment. The receptors originated from a man aged 40-75 years with stage I lung adenocarcinoma.

This clone was observed a single time. The chain has TRBV27 and TRBJ2-5, with 7 nucleotides matching TRBD1. Germline CDR1 is MNHEY and CDR2 is SMNVEV (reference sequence). CDR3 length: 14 amino acids. Germline trimming cut 9 bases from V and 7 bases from J; bases unmatched to any gene: 14. This CDR3 is CASSRTGDRGTQYF. CDR3 coding DNA: TGTGCCAGTTCTCGGACAGGCGACCGGGGGACCCAGTACTTC.

The genes are TRBV29-1 and TRBJ2-3; weak D call: TRBD1 (6 bases). V lost 6 bases and J 9 bases, leaving 19 bases between the germline ends. Germline CDR1 and CDR2: SQVTM and ANQGSEA. This CDR3 spans 13 amino acids. CDR3 bases: TGCAGCGTGGGGCTGTCCTCAGGGGACACGCAGTATTTT. Its translation is CSVGLSSGDTQYF.

The chain has TRBV5-4 and TRBJ1-1, with TRBD1 identical over 11 bases. The V gene end was trimmed by 3 bases and the J gene end by 4 bases; junction bases not matched to a gene: 8. The CDR3 runs to 16 residues. Looked up from germline, CDR1 is SGHNT and CDR2 is YYREEE (reference sequence). The CDR3 sequence is CASSWDRGVRGTEAFF. The CDR3, as DNA: TGTGCCAGCAGCTGGGACAGGGGGGTTCGGGGCACTGAAGCTTTCTTT.

V gene TRBV6-1 combines with J gene TRBJ1-5; 7 bases match TRBD1. The CDR3 length is 14 residues. J gave up 6 bases and V 4 bases, and 6 bases lay outside the gene matches. Looked up from germline, CDR1 is MNHNS and CDR2 is SASEGT. CDR3 sequence reads: CASSGTGVTQPQHF. The CDR3 DNA is TGTGCCAGCAGTGGTACAGGGGTTACTCAGCCCCAGCATTTT.

The chain links TRBV5-4 to TRBJ1-4; tentatively, D is TRBD1 (5 bases). The CDR3 covers 13 residues. The V and J ends lost 4 bases and 6 bases respectively, with 10 bases between them. Germline V gene data show CDR1 as SGHNT and CDR2 as YYREEE (reference sequence). CDR3 DNA: TGTGCCAGCAGCCCCGTAGGGGATGAAAAACTGTTTTTT. It translates to CASSPVGDEKLFF.

This clone was picked up one time. V is TRBV5-1 and J is TRBJ2-7; 10 bases are a match to TRBD2. J was trimmed by 2 bases and V by 0 bases; bases with no gene match: 14. Germline CDR1 and CDR2: SGHRS and YFSETQ. There are 19 residues in the CDR3. CDR3 sequence: CASSLVGASGGADTYEQYF. CDR3 DNA: TGCGCCAGCAGCTTGGTGGGGGCTAGCGGGGGCGCCGATACCTACGAGCAGTACTTC. Complete variable domain (other parts from reference TRBV5-1 and TRBJ2-7): KAGVTQTPRYLIKTRGQQVTLSCSPISGHRSVSWYQQTPGQGLQFLFEYFSETQRNKGNFPGRFSGRQFSNSRSEMNVSTLELGDSALYLCASSLVGASGGADTYEQYFGPGTRLTVT.

The rearrangement uses TRBV6-1 and TRBJ1-6; D is uncertain. Trimming pared 3 bases from V and 4 bases from J, leaving 4 bases between. Germline-derived CDR1 and CDR2 are MNHNS and SASEGT. The CDR3 is made up of 13 amino acids. CDR3 sequence reads: CASSDFYNSPLHF. The CDR3 nucleotides are TGTGCCAGCAGTGACTTTTATAATTCACCCCTCCACTTT.

This clone was seen just once. The chain employs TRBV6-5 and TRBJ1-2; D perhaps matches TRBD1 (6 bases). Germline loops: CDR1 MNHEY, CDR2 SVGAGI. This CDR3 has 13 amino acids. The V gene lost 7 bases and the J gene lost 8 bases, with 17 bases spanning the gap. The CDR3 bases are TGTGCCAGCACAAACGTACAGGGTTTCGGCTACACCTTC. This translates into CASTNVQGFGYTF.

The chain is built from TRBV7-9 and TRBJ2-3; perhaps TRBD2 as D (6 bases). The CDR3 is 16 residues long. V was shortened by 5 bases and J by 3 bases, with 18 bases between the two germline ends. Germline CDR1 is SEHNR and CDR2 is FQNEAQ (reference sequence). CDR3 bases: TGTGCCAGCAGCGCCCCCATGTGGGGGGAGACAGATACGCAGTATTTT. This sequence encodes CASSAPMWGETDTQYF.

The CDR3 sequence: CASSTGFTEAFF. CDR3 nucleotides: TGTGCCAGCAGTACGGGGTTTACTGAAGCTTTCTTT. This chain joins TRBV5-6 and TRBJ1-1, with no clear D. Per the germline V gene, CDR1 is SGHDT and CDR2 is YYEEEE. Trimming shortened V by 5 bases and J by 5 bases, and 10 bases separated the two germline ends. CDR3 length: 12 residues.

CDR3 sequence: CASTPTGVEGYTF. In nucleotides, the CDR3 is TGTGCCAGCACCCCAACGGGGGTGGAGGGCTACACCTTC. The chain uses TRBV6-1 and TRBJ1-2, with D tentatively TRBD1 (5 bases). The length of the CDR3 is 13 residues. Looked up from germline, CDR1 is MNHNS and CDR2 is SASEGT. Trimming shortened V by 7 bases and J by 8 bases, and 17 bases separated the two germline ends.

The chain joins TRBV10-3 to TRBJ1-2; 9 nucleotides match TRBD1. CDR3 length equals 14 residues. The V gene end was trimmed by 9 bases and the J gene end by 8 bases; junction bases not matched to a gene: 13. Per germline, CDR1 ENHRY and CDR2 SYGVKD. CDR3 nucleotide sequence: TGTGCCATGAGGCGGCGGGGACAGGGCGACGGCTACACCTTC. Translation: CAMRRRGQGDGYTF.

This clone has only a few counts. The gene calls are TRBV12-5 and TRBJ1-1; tentative D call: TRBD1 (6 bases). Deletions cut 2 bases from V and 4 bases from J, with 11 bases between. There are 14 residues in the CDR3. Germline CDR1 and CDR2: LGHNT and FRNRAP. The CDR3 reads CASGLKQGLTEAFF. CDR3 sequence (DNA): TGTGCTAGTGGTTTGAAACAGGGTCTCACTGAAGCTTTCTTT.

This chain connects TRBV15 to TRBJ1-2; D call uncertain. The ends were cut back, 0 bases at V and 8 bases at J, with 13 bases in the middle. Germline V gives CDR1 LNHNV, CDR2 YYDKDF (reference sequence). This CDR3 spans 14 amino acids. The DNA of the CDR3 is TGTGCCACCAGCAGAGACGCGAGCGTTGGGGGCTACACCTTC. Translation: CATSRDASVGGYTF.

The chain's CDR3 is CASSLGRIGEKLFF. The CDR3 nucleotides read TGTGCCAGCTCACTTGGACGGATAGGTGAAAAACTGTTTTTT. The rearrangement uses TRBV18 and TRBJ1-4; no clear D gene. Trimming cost V 4 bases and J 7 bases, with 13 bases left between them. The germline V gene has CDR1 KGHSH and CDR2 LQKENI. The CDR3 spans 14 residues.

The CDR3 loop is CSVRTLSYEQYF. The CDR3 coding sequence is TGCAGCGTCCGGACACTTTCCTACGAGCAGTACTTC. V usage is TRBV29-1 and J usage is TRBJ2-7, with D possibly matching TRBD1 (5 bases). Germline V gene sequence: CDR1 SQVTM, CDR2 ANQGSEA. CDR3 length equals 12 residues. The V end lost 6 bases, the J end lost 1 base, and 10 bases lay between the germline ends.

The chain is built from TRBV5-5 and TRBJ2-7; tentative D call: TRBD1 (6 bases). Trimming took 0 bases from V and 2 from J, leaving 12 bases between them. Germline V gene lookup returns CDR1 SGHKS and CDR2 YYEKEE (reference sequence). This CDR3 has 15 amino acids. The CDR3 is CASSLAFQGPYEQYF. CDR3 bases: TGTGCCAGCAGCTTGGCTTTTCAGGGGCCCTACGAGCAGTACTTC. The full variable domain, its missing parts supplied by reference TRBV5-5 and TRBJ2-7, is DAGVTQSPTHLIKTRGQQVTLRCSPISGHKSVSWYQQVLGQGPQFIFQYYEKEERGRGNFPDRFSARQFPNYSSELNVNALLLGDSALYLCASSLAFQGPYEQYFGPGTRLTVT.

The count of this clone is one. The chain is built from TRBV5-1 and TRBJ2-7, with TRBD1 identical over 8 bases. Trimming at V came to 4 bases and at J to 2 bases, leaving 11 bases not matched to a gene. This CDR3 contains 16 residues. Germline V gene data show CDR1 as SGHRS and CDR2 as YFSETQ. CDR3 in DNA: TGCGCCAGCAGCCTCAAGACGCTGACAGGGGCCTACGAGCAGTACTTC. This gives the protein CASSLKTLTGAYEQYF.

This clone was picked up one time. J is TRBJ1-1 and V is TRBV25-1; 8 bases are a match to TRBD1. Per the germline V gene, CDR1 is MGHDK and CDR2 is SYGVNS. The CDR3 extends over 13 amino acids. V lost 5 bases, J lost 6 bases, and 5 bases stayed unmatched. The CDR3 spells CASSPGGLAEAFF. CDR3 coding DNA: TGTGCCAGCAGTCCAGGGGGCTTAGCTGAAGCTTTCTTT.

The chain is built from TRBV5-6 and TRBJ2-3, with D perhaps TRBD1 or TRBD2 (5 bases each). Germline CDR1 reads SGHDT; CDR2 reads YYEEEE. Between the trimmed V and J ends, which lost 4 bases and 2 bases, there was a span of 14 bases. CDR3 size: 15 residues. The CDR3 sequence: CASSPEGGATDTQYF. The CDR3 DNA follows: TGTGCCAGCAGCCCCGAGGGTGGGGCCACAGATACGCAGTATTTT.

The chain recombines TRBV2 with TRBJ2-2; D is unclear. Trimming stripped 3 bases from V and 9 bases from J, with 17 bases between. Germline V gene data show CDR1 as SNHLY and CDR2 as FYNNEI. The CDR3 is 15 residues long. Here the CDR3 DNA reads TGTGCCAGCAGTGAGAACTATCCCTCCGCCAGGGAGCTGTTTTTT. Its protein product is CASSENYPSARELFF.

The rearrangement joins TRBV4-1 to TRBJ1-2; D is possibly TRBD1 (5 bases). Trimming removed 0 bases from V and 3 bases from J, with 11 bases in between. The CDR3 spans 15 residues. The germline V gene has CDR1 MGHRA and CDR2 YSYEKL. The CDR3 is CASSQENDRYYGYTF. The CDR3 DNA reads TGCGCCAGCAGCCAAGAGAACGACAGATACTATGGCTACACCTTC.

The chain joins TRBV30 to TRBJ2-7, with 7 nucleotides matching TRBD2. V shed 3 bases, J shed 5 bases, and the junction held 10 bases outside the gene matches. Germline lookup yields CDR1 GTSNPN and CDR2 SVGIG (reference sequence). The CDR3 runs 14 residues. CDR3 DNA sequence: TGTGCCTGGAGCGATGAATGGGAGGGGAACGAGCAGTACTTC. Residues: CAWSDEWEGNEQYF.

J is TRBJ1-5 and V is TRBV2; TRBD1 is a possible D gene (5 bases). The CDR3 totals 15 residues. Deletions cut 5 bases from V and 0 bases from J, with 11 bases between. Germline loops: CDR1 SNHLY, CDR2 FYNNEI. CDR3 coding DNA: TGTGCCAGCAGTTATGACAGCTATAGCAATCAGCCCCAGCATTTT. Translation: CASSYDSYSNQPQHF.

The table lists this clone with a count of one. The chain employs TRBV19 and TRBJ1-5; 8 bases are a match to TRBD1. The CDR3 has 14 residues. V lost 3 bases and J lost 6; bases outside the gene matches: 4. Looked up from germline, CDR1 is LNHDA and CDR2 is SQIVND (reference sequence). The CDR3 DNA is TGTGCCAGTAGTATTAAACAGGGGGGTCAGCCCCAGCATTTT. It encodes CASSIKQGGQPQHF.

The rearrangement joins TRBV6-1 to TRBJ2-5; the match to TRBD1 covers 7 bases. CDR3 size: 14 residues. V trimming: 7 bases; J trimming: 4 bases; junction bases outside the gene matches: 9. Germline CDR1 reads MNHNS; CDR2 reads SASEGT. CDR3 region: CASTPMTGLETQYF. The CDR3 region has the DNA TGTGCCAGCACCCCTATGACAGGGTTAGAGACCCAGTACTTC.

The chain couples TRBV10-3 to TRBJ1-2, with D possibly matching TRBD1 (5 bases). CDR1 ENHRY and CDR2 SYGVKD come from the germline V gene. V shed 7 bases and J shed 1 base, with 13 bases lying between them. CDR3 size: 14 residues. In DNA, the CDR3 is TGTGCCATCAACCGGGACGTAGATAACTATGGCTACACCTTC. Amino acid sequence: CAINRDVDNYGYTF.

The V call is TRBV27, the J call TRBJ2-7, with 9 bases that match TRBD1. The CDR3 consists of 16 residues. The junction had 10 bases not matched to a gene; V was cut back by 5 bases and J by 2 bases. CDR1 and CDR2 from the germline V gene are MNHEY and SMNVEV (reference sequence). CDR3 in amino acids: CASSPQPGQGPYEQYF. CDR3 nucleotide sequence: TGTGCCAGCAGTCCCCAGCCGGGACAGGGCCCCTACGAGCAGTACTTC.

V is TRBV5-1 and J is TRBJ1-4; D is unresolved. The V and J ends lost 2 bases and 0 bases respectively, with 11 bases between them. Germline V lookup: CDR1 SGHRS, CDR2 YFSETQ. This CDR3 contains 16 residues. The CDR3 protein is CASSFGTVTTNEKLFF. CDR3 nucleotides: TGCGCCAGCAGCTTCGGAACAGTCACAACTAATGAAAAACTGTTTTTT.